The entry below describes one T cell receptor (beta chain). The antigen remains undetermined. At deep level, the assay was performed. Investigators spread the genomic DNA of each subset evenly over several immunoSEQ plates. The method was immunoSEQ multiplex PCR; TCRdb's version includes in-frame clones alone and lacks a portion of them. The sample consists of millions of clones, over 85% of them appearing once. The V end lost 3 bases, the J end lost 1 base, and 13 bases lay between the germline ends. Germline CDR1 reads SEHNR; CDR2 reads FQNEAQ (reference sequence). This CDR3 has 15 amino acids. This record belongs to a study of shared clonotypes between healthy human individuals. Notes on the study in general: Naive CD4 clonotypes were shared across several donors at 4% to 5%. Generally, naive subsets (rather than memory subsets) showed larger estimated richness.

CD8 cells classed as naive were CD45RO-negative and positively selected for CCR7, excluding terminally differentiated effector memory CD45RA+ cells. The sample taken for sequencing was naive CD8+ T cells sorted from blood. The rearrangement uses TRBV7-9 and TRBJ2-7; a weak D match, TRBD2 (6 bases). The clonotype comes from a young man in good health. The DNA of the CDR3 is TGTGCCAGCAGCTTCCGGGACTTAGAATCCTACGAGCAGTACTTC. This translates into CASSFRDLESYEQYF. The whole variable domain, remainder taken from reference TRBV7-9 and TRBJ2-7, is DTGVSQNPRHKITKRGQNVTFRCDPISEHNRLYWYRQTLGQGPEFLTYFQNEAQLEKSRLLSDRFSAERPKGSFSTLEIQRTEQGDSAMYLCASSFRDLESYEQYFGPGTRLTVT.